Below, 14 T cell receptor beta chains from the same sample are listed, as sequenced in a study of cytomegalovirus exposure and HLA in healthy donors. The PCR was carried out with 60 Vbeta primers and 13 Jbeta primers. Sequenced by immunoSEQ multiplex PCR; TCRdb stores in-frame clones only, minus some. The profile shows 250,000 or so clones, 80% to 95% of them singletons. The specimen was PBMCs. The receptor source for this set is a girl aged 2 to 10 in good health and CMV-seronegative.

This CDR3 reads CAAARGGTSYEQYF. In DNA form, the CDR3 reads TGTGCCGCGGCCAGAGGGGGAACCTCCTACGAGCAGTACTTC. This chain uses TRBV28 with TRBJ2-5, with D tentatively TRBD1 (6 bases). With the DNA end fitting TRBJ2-7 better, the J assignment may be wrong. The germline CDR1 and CDR2 sequences are MDHEN and SYDVKM. CDR3 length equals 14 residues.

Note on this clone: A read error may account for a junction end that differs from germline. The CDR3 DNA reads as TGTGCCAGCAATGAAGCTTGGGGGCGGAATTCACCCCTCCACTTT. Translated, it gives CASNEAWGRNSPLHF. The chain couples TRBV2 to TRBJ1-6; a possible D gene is TRBD1 (6 bases). Per germline, CDR1 SNHLY and CDR2 FYNNEI. The CDR3 is 15 amino acids.

The J gene is TRBJ2-1, the V gene TRBV2; 16 bases are shared with TRBD2. V shed 6 bases, J shed 12 bases, and the junction held 8 bases outside the gene matches. This CDR3 has 15 residues. Germline lookup yields CDR1 SNHLY and CDR2 FYNNEI. DNA for the CDR3: TGTGCCAGCAGGGGACTAGCGGGAGGGGATGGGAGGCAGTTCTTC. Translated: CASRGLAGGDGRQFF.

The chain couples TRBV5-1 to TRBJ2-3, with D possibly matching TRBD1 (6 bases). The CDR3 is 16 residues long. The V gene lost 4 bases and the J gene lost 2 bases, with 17 bases spanning the gap. Germline CDR1 SGHRS, CDR2 YFSETQ. This chain's CDR3 is CASSPGQRISTDTQYF. The CDR3 coding sequence is TGCGCCAGCAGCCCGGGACAACGTATTTCCACAGATACGCAGTATTTT.

With respect to this clone: The junction and the germline gene differ at one end; a read error may be behind it. V is TRBV5-4 and J is TRBJ2-1; 15 bases agree with TRBD2. The CDR3 loop spans 14 amino acids. Germline values: CDR1 SGHNT, CDR2 YYREEE (reference sequence). In DNA, the CDR3 is TGTGCCGGCAGAGGACTAGCGGGAGGGAATGAGCAGTTCTTC. This codes for CAGRGLAGGNEQFF.

The chain has TRBV19 and TRBJ1-1; 7 nucleotides match TRBD1. Germline V gene lookup returns CDR1 LNHDA and CDR2 SQIVND (reference sequence). This CDR3 comprises 16 residues. V was clipped by 6 bases and J by 0 bases; unmatched bases: 10. The CDR3 DNA reads as TGTGCCAGTAGCACCGGGACAGATTCAGTGAACACTGAAGCTTTCTTT. This encodes CASSTGTDSVNTEAFF.

The chain combines TRBV19 with TRBJ2-1; 11 bases agree with TRBD2. The CDR3 spans 19 residues. Trimming removed 2 bases from V and 0 bases from J; junction bases left unmatched: 9. The germline gives CDR1 LNHDA, CDR2 SQIVND (reference sequence). The chain's CDR3 is CASSIWGTSGTSSYNEQFF. The DNA for the CDR3 is TGTGCCAGTAGTATATGGGGGACTAGCGGCACGAGCTCCTACAATGAGCAGTTCTTC.

This clone came up once. In DNA form, the CDR3 reads TGTGCTAGTGACACAACCTATCAGCCCCAGCATTTT. The encoded protein is CASDTTYQPQHF. The V gene is TRBV12-5, the J gene TRBJ1-5; D gene uncertain. CDR3 length: 12 residues. Trimming took 7 bases from V and 5 from J, leaving 9 bases between them. Germline V gene data show CDR1 as LGHNT and CDR2 as FRNRAP.

The chain employs TRBV5-4 and TRBJ2-2, with 8 bases identical to TRBD2. With V trimmed by 1 base and J by 6 bases, 5 bases remained unmatched. The CDR3 is 15 amino acids. Germline lookup yields CDR1 SGHNT and CDR2 YYREEE (reference sequence). The CDR3 sequence: CASSLISGGAGELFF. The CDR3 nucleotides are TGTGCCAGCAGCTTGATCTCGGGAGGGGCCGGGGAGCTGTTTTTT.

The chain couples TRBV11-2 to TRBJ2-1, with D hard to call. CDR1 and CDR2 from the germline V gene are SGHAT and FQNNGV. V was pared by 3 bases and J by 8 bases, with 8 bases between. The CDR3 loop spans 12 amino acids. CDR3 nucleotides: TGTGCCAGCAGCTTTGTTCTCGATGAGCAGTTCTTC. Translation gives CASSFVLDEQFF.

The rearrangement joins TRBV10-1 to TRBJ2-2; tentative D call: TRBD1 (5 bases). The germline V gene encodes CDR1 WNHNN and CDR2 SYGVQD (reference sequence). V lost 5 bases to trimming and J lost 4 bases, with 8 bases between them. The CDR3 has 13 amino acids. The CDR3 sequence: CASSPRVTGELFF. In DNA, the CDR3 is TGCGCCAGCAGTCCCAGGGTCACCGGGGAGCTGTTTTTT.

This sequence joins TRBV27 and TRBJ2-1, with TRBD2 matching 14 bases. The germline CDR1 and CDR2 sequences are MNHEY and SMNVEV (reference sequence). With V trimmed by 6 bases and J by 10 bases, 8 bases remained unmatched. The CDR3 has 15 amino acids. This chain's CDR3 is CASRSGTSGRWEQFF. DNA for the CDR3: TGTGCCAGCAGATCCGGGACTAGCGGGAGATGGGAGCAGTTCTTC.

V is TRBV6-1 and J is TRBJ2-1; the D gene is possibly TRBD2 (6 bases). This CDR3 is built from 15 residues. V was cut by 8 bases and J by 7 bases, with 21 bases left in between. Germline-derived CDR1 and CDR2 are MNHNS and SASEGT. The CDR3 region has the DNA TGTGCCAGCGGACTACTAGCTGTTAGGTCTAATGAGCAGTTCTTC. As protein: CASGLLAVRSNEQFF.

The V and J genes are TRBV6-5 and TRBJ2-7; 8 bases are shared with TRBD1. Germline trimming cut 6 bases from V and 2 bases from J; bases unmatched to any gene: 3. The CDR3 extends over 13 amino acids. Germline assignment: CDR1 MNHEY and CDR2 SVGAGI. The DNA of the CDR3 is TGTGCCAGCAGGGGACAGGATACCTACGAGCAGTACTTC. Translation gives CASRGQDTYEQYF.